This T cell receptor (beta chain) is from a study of T cells in Graves' hyperthyroidism and ophthalmopathy. This clonotype was counted only a few times. What it binds is not known. Study-wide results and caveats: Blood also held most thyroid clonotypes expanded beyond 0.001.

Each diagnosis drew on symptoms, thyroxine, TRAb, thyroid ultrasound and orbital computed tomography findings. This sample holds PBMCs from roughly 10 ml fresh peripheral blood. Amplified TCR beta CDR3 regions derived from RNA transcripts. During a first-round RT-PCR of the TCR CDR3, the HTBI primer set was used. TCRdb processed the multiplex PCR reads anew with MiXCR; each CDR3 protein has one entry. This sample has hundreds of thousands of distinct CDR3 sequences, with around 15% found just once. The sample comprised blood. This receptor was taken from a middle-aged woman with Graves' ophthalmopathy.

This chain's CDR3 is CSLSGGTEAFF. The CDR3 DNA reads TGCAGCCTCTCAGGTGGCACTGAAGCTTTCTTT. This chain links TRBV29-1 with TRBJ1-1; D gene unclear. The length of the CDR3 is 11 residues. With 8 bases removed from V and 4 bases from J, the gap between germline ends came to 11 bases. CDR1 SQVTM and CDR2 ANQGSEA come from the germline V gene.